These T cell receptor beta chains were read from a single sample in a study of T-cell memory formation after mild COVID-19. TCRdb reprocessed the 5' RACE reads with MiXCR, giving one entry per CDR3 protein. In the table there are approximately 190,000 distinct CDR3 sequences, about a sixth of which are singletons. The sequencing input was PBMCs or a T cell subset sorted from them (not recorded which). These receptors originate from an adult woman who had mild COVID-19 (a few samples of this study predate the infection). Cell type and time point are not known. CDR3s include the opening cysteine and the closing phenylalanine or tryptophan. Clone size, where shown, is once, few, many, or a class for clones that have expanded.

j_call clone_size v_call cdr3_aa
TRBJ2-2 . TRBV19 CASSIEGQGSGELFF
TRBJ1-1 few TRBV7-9 CASAWGGPALNTEAFF
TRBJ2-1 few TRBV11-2 CASSRVRGRSYNEQFF
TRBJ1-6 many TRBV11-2 CASSRNNSPLHF
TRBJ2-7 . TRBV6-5 CASSLLAGTSYEQYF
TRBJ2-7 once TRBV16 CASSLTRPSEQYF
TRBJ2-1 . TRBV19 CASKEAGHYNEQFF
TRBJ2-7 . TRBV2 CASSEIGTGGYEQYF
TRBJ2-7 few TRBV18 CASSLNSGTSGRNANEQYF
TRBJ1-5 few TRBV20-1 CSAHSPGGNQPQHF
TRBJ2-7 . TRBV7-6 CASSRVGGPDEQYF
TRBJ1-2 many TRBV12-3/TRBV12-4 CASSSGLGYTF
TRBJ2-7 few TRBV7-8 CASSRRGRVYEQYF
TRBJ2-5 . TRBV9 CASSERQGGRETQYF
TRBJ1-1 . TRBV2 CASSIGQGGTEAFF
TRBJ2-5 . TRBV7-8 CASSLRRTGARKTQYF
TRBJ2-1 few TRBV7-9 CASSPRRGQYNEQFF
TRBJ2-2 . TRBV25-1 CASSGRGGGLTGELFF
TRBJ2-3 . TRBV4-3 CASSQGGLAGRDTQYF
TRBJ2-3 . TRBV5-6 CASSLALRGAADTQYF
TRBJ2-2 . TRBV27 CASGQGRNTGELFF
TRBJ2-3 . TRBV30 CAWSVTSGVKDTQYF
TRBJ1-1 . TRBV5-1 CASSPRTGRDTEAFF
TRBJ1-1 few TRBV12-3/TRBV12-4 CASSPDIGQGNTEAFF
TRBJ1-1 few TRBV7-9 CASSDRLRQDTEAFF
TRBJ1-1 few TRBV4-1 CASSLVVGTTEAFF
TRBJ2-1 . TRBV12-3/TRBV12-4 CASSRGTGTGQFF
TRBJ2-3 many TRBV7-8 CASSPLLAAGLTDTQYF
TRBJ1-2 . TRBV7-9 CASSRTGLPPDYGYTF
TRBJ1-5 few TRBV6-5 CASTPPVGQPQHF
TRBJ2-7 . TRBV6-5 CASYQQAYEQYF
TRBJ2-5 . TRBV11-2 CASSLSLAGMETQYF
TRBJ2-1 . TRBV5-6 CASSWTSGEQFF
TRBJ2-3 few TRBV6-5 CASRKKPPGDTQYF
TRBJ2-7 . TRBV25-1 CASSEISTGQGNEQYF
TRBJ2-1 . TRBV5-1 CASSSGQVNDEQFF
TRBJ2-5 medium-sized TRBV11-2 CASSLGPGGETQYF
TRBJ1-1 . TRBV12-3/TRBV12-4 CASSPSTGSTEAFF
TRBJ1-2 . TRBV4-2 CASSSQGASFNYGYTF
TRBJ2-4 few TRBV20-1 CSAIKSLSKNIQYF
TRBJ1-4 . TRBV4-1 CASSQYGTGLNEKLFF
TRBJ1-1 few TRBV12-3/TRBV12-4 CASTFGPGQGFAEAFF